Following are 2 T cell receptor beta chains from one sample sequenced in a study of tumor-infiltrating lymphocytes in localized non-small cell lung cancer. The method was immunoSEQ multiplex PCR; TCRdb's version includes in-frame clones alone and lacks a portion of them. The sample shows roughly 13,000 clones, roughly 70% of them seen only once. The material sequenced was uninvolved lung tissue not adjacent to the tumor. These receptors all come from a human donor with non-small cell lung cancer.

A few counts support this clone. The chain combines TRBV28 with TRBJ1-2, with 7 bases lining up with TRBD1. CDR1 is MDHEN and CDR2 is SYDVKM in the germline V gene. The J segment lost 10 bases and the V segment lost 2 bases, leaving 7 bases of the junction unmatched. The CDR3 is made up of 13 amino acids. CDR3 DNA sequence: TGTGCCAGCAGTTTACAGGGGGGTTTAGTCTACACCTTC. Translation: CASSLQGGLVYTF.

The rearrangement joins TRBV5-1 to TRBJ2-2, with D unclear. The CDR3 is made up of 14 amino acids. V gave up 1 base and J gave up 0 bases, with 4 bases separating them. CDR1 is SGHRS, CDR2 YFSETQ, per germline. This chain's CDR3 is CASSLKSNTGELFF. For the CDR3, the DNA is TGCGCCAGCAGCTTGAAGTCGAACACCGGGGAGCTGTTTTTT.